Each of the 11 T cell receptor beta chains below was sequenced from the same sample in a study of cytomegalovirus exposure and HLA in healthy donors. Sequenced by immunoSEQ multiplex PCR; TCRdb stores in-frame clones only, minus some. Counted here are tens of thousands of clones, around 90% occurring once; the ten biggest clones make up 3% to 4.5%. The sequencing sample was made of PBMCs. These receptor sequences come from a woman in her late teens or twenties in good health and CMV-seropositive.

This rearrangement joins TRBV7-9 to TRBJ1-5, with 8 positions matching TRBD1. CDR1 and CDR2 (germline): SEHNR, FQNEAQ (reference sequence). The length of the CDR3 is 15 residues. V lost 5 bases and J lost 0; bases outside the gene matches: 3. In nucleotides, the CDR3 is TGTGCCAGCAGCCGAGGACAGGGTAGCAATCAGCCCCAGCATTTT. This codes for CASSRGQGSNQPQHF.

V is TRBV6-4 and J is TRBJ2-3, with 12 bases lining up with TRBD2. This CDR3 is built from 15 residues. Germline values: CDR1 MRHNA, CDR2 SNTAGT. V lost 5 bases, J lost 2 bases, and 2 bases stayed unmatched. The DNA for the CDR3 is TGTGCCAGCAGTCCTAGCGGGGGGGCCACAGATACGCAGTATTTT. It translates to CASSPSGGATDTQYF.

The chain couples TRBV7-9 to TRBJ2-5; D is uncertain. V lost 2 bases and J 5 bases, leaving 9 bases between the germline ends. This CDR3 contains 13 residues. Germline CDR1 and CDR2: SEHNR and FQNEAQ (reference sequence). The CDR3 DNA sequence: TGTGCCAGCAGCTTACTCCAGTTGGAGACCCAGTACTTC. Its translation: CASSLLQLETQYF.

The chain employs TRBV12-5 and TRBJ1-1; 10 bases fit TRBD1. The trim removed 4 bases at V and 3 bases at J, leaving 2 bases unmatched. The CDR3 contains 14 residues. Germline V gene lookup returns CDR1 LGHNT and CDR2 FRNRAP. The CDR3, as DNA: TGTGCTAGTGGTTCGGGACAGGGGCACACTGAAGCTTTCTTT. It specifies CASGSGQGHTEAFF.

The V and J genes are TRBV5-4 and TRBJ1-2, with TRBD1 matching 7 bases. With 0 bases clipped from V and 5 bases from J, the junction kept 10 bases outside the gene matches. This CDR3 region has 16 residues. The V gene's germline CDR1 is SGHNT and CDR2 YYREEE (reference sequence). The CDR3 DNA reads TGTGCCAGCAGCTTGGCCCAAATGACAGGGCGATATGGCTACACCTTC. Translated: CASSLAQMTGRYGYTF.

The rearrangement links TRBV2 to TRBJ1-5; D remains ambiguous. CDR3 size: 14 residues. V was clipped by 3 bases and J by 7 bases, with 13 bases between them. Germline-derived CDR1 and CDR2 are SNHLY and FYNNEI. CDR3 loop: CASSEVDSGQPQHF. In DNA, the CDR3 is TGTGCCAGCAGTGAGGTGGATTCGGGACAGCCCCAGCATTTT.

The chain couples TRBV5-5 to TRBJ1-1, with 11 bases lining up with TRBD1. The CDR3 sequence is 17 residues long. The germline V gene has CDR1 SGHKS and CDR2 YYEKEE (reference sequence). J was trimmed by 0 bases and V by 2 bases; bases with no gene match: 6. CDR3 nucleotides: TGTGCCAGCAGCTTCGGGACAGGGGGACGAATGAACACTGAAGCTTTCTTT. This codes for CASSFGTGGRMNTEAFF.

The gene calls are TRBV9 and TRBJ2-5; the match to TRBD2 covers 7 bases. Trimming took 0 bases from V and 4 from J; bases not matched to a gene: 6. The CDR3 covers 15 residues. CDR1 is SGDLS and CDR2 is YYNGEE in the germline V gene. The CDR3 DNA reads TGTGCCAGCAGCGTAGCGGGAGGACGCGGAGAGACCCAGTACTTC. Its protein is CASSVAGGRGETQYF.

V is TRBV4-3 and J is TRBJ2-7, with 7 nucleotides matching TRBD2. The CDR3 runs 14 residues. Germline assignment: CDR1 LGHNA and CDR2 YSLEER. The V gene end was trimmed by 6 bases and the J gene end by 4 bases; junction bases not matched to a gene: 9. In DNA form, the CDR3 reads TGCGCCAGCAGTTTGAGGGAGGGCGTGTACGAGCAGTACTTC. It specifies CASSLREGVYEQYF.

This clone showed up just a few times. The CDR3 DNA reads as TGTGCCAGCACCACAGGGGGACTCTACAATGAGCAGTTCTTC. It specifies CASTTGGLYNEQFF. This chain uses TRBV2 with TRBJ2-1, with 8 positions matching TRBD1. After removal of 7 bases from V and 3 bases from J, the junction contained 5 bases not matched to a gene. The CDR3 extends over 14 amino acids. Germline values: CDR1 SNHLY, CDR2 FYNNEI.

The genes are TRBV2 and TRBJ2-3, with D unresolved. CDR3 length: 13 amino acids. The germline V gene encodes CDR1 SNHLY and CDR2 FYNNEI. Trimming stripped 3 bases from V and 2 bases from J, with 6 bases between. The CDR3 loop reads CASSEGNTDTQYF. The CDR3 region has the DNA TGTGCCAGCAGTGAGGGCAACACAGATACGCAGTATTTT. The variable domain in full, with the rest retrieved from reference TRBV2 and TRBJ2-3, is EPEVTQTPSHQVTQMGQEVILRCVPISNHLYFYWYRQILGQKVEFLVSFYNNEISEKSEIFDDQFSVERPDGSNFTLKIRSTKLEDSAMYFCASSEGNTDTQYFGPGTRLTVL.